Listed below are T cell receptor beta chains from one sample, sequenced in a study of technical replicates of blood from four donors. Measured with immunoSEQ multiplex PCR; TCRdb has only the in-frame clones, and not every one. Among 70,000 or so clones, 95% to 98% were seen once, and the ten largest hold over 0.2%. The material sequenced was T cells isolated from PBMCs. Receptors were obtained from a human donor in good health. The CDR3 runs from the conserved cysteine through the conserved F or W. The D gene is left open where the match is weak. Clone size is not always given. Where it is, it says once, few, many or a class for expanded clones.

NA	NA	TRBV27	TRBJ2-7	CASGPRGDPYEQYF	TGTGCCAGTGGCCCCAGGGGGGACCCATACGAGCAGTACTTC
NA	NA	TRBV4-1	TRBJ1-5	CASSQGRNQPQHF	TGCGCCAGCAGCCAAGGTCGGAATCAGCCCCAGCATTTT
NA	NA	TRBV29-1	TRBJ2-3	CSALIYRGLADTQYF	TGCAGCGCCCTGATATATCGCGGGTTAGCAGATACGCAGTATTTT
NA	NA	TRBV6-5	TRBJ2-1	CASSSEREQFF	TGTGCCAGCAGCTCCGAGAGGGAGCAGTTCTTC
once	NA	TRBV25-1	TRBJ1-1	CASSVAENTEAFF	TGTGCCAGCAGTGTAGCGGAGAACACTGAAGCTTTCTTT
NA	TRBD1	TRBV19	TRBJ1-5	CASSIQGTGEQPQHF	TGTGCCAGTAGTATCCAAGGGACAGGGGAACAGCCCCAGCATTTT
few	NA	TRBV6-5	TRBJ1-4	CASSYSRGTNEKLFF	TGTGCCAGCAGTTACTCGAGGGGGACTAATGAAAAACTGTTTTTT
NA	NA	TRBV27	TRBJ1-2	CASSWGANEGYTF	TGTGCCAGCAGTTGGGGAGCGAACGAGGGCTACACCTTC
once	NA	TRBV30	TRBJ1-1	CACAEQPGTEAFF	TGTGCCTGCGCGGAGCAGCCGGGCACTGAAGCTTTCTTT
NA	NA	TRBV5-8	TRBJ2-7	CASSLPSSSYEQYF	TGTGCCAGCAGCTTGCCGTCTAGCTCCTACGAGCAGTACTTC
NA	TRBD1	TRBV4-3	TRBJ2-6	CASSQGQGSGANVLTF	TGCGCCAGCAGCCAAGGACAGGGATCCGGGGCCAACGTCCTGACTTTC
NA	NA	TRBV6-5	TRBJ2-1	CASSSDGSSYNEQFF	TGTGCCAGCAGTTCGGACGGGAGCTCCTACAATGAGCAGTTCTTC
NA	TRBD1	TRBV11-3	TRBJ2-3	CASSLGGQVTDTQYF	TGTGCCAGCAGCTTAGGGGGACAGGTCACAGATACGCAGTATTTT
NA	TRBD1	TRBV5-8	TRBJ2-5	CASSPEGTGAQETQYF	TGTGCCAGCAGCCCGGAAGGGACAGGAGCACAAGAGACCCAGTACTTC
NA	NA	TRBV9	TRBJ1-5	CASDRGGLQPQHF	TGTGCCAGCGACAGAGGTGGGCTTCAGCCCCAGCATTTT
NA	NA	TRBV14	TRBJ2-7	CASSQETEYYEQYF	TGTGCCAGCAGCCAGGAGACAGAATACTACGAGCAGTACTTC
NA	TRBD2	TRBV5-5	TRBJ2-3	CASSLGTSGSTDTQYF	TGTGCCAGCAGCTTAGGGACTAGCGGGAGCACAGATACGCAGTATTTT
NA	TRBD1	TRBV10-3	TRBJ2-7	CAIGDRGPYEQYF	TGTGCCATCGGAGACAGGGGACCCTACGAGCAGTACTTC
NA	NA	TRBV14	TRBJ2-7	CASSQDGDLRIYEQYF	TGTGCCAGCAGCCAAGACGGGGACTTGCGGATCTACGAGCAGTACTTC
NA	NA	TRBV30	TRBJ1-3	CAWTPGNTIYF	TGTGCCTGGACTCCTGGAAACACCATATATTTT
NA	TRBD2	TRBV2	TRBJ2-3	CASSAGTSVPDTQYF	TGTGCCAGCAGTGCTGGGACTAGCGTACCCGATACGCAGTATTTT
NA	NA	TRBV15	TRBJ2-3	CATSRDLGGSTQYF	TGTGCCACCAGCAGAGATCTCGGGGGTAGTACGCAGTATTTT
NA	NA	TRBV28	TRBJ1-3	CASSFMATLPGNTIYF	TGTGCCAGCAGTTTTATGGCGACACTGCCTGGAAACACCATATATTTT
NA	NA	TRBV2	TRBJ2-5	CASSEALGVRSQETQYF	TGTGCCAGCAGTGAAGCGCTAGGGGTGAGGAGTCAAGAGACCCAGTACTTC
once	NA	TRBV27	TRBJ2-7	CASSWNPSGEQYF	TGTGCCAGCAGTTGGAACCCCTCGGGCGAGCAGTACTTC
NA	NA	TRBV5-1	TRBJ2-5	CASSPIAELETQYF	TGCGCCAGCAGCCCTATCGCCGAATTAGAGACCCAGTACTTC
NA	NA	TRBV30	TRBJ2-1	CAYRGLPNEQFF	TGTGCCTATAGGGGCTTACCCAATGAGCAGTTCTTC
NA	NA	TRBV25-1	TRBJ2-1	CASSESRSWGQYNEQFF	TGTGCCAGCAGTGAGTCTAGAAGCTGGGGCCAATACAATGAGCAGTTCTTC
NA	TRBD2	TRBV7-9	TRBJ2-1	CASSLSRLADSYNEQFF	TGTGCCAGCAGCTTATCTCGACTAGCGGACTCCTACAATGAGCAGTTCTTC
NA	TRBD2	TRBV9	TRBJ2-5	CASSASGREAETQYF	TGTGCCAGCAGCGCTAGCGGGAGGGAGGCGGAGACCCAGTACTTC
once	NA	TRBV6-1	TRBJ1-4	CASSEGPAAVFEKLFF	TGTGCCAGCAGTGAAGGCCCGGCGGCTGTTTTTGAAAAACTGTTTTTT
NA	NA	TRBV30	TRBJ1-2	CAWGDLFNYGYTF	TGTGCCTGGGGTGACCTATTCAACTATGGCTACACCTTC
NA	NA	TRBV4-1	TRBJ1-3	CASSPLRVGNTIYF	TGCGCCAGCAGCCCTTTGAGAGTTGGAAACACCATATATTTT
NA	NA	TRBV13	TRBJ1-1	CASSFEGQGNTEAFF	TGTGCCAGCAGTTTTGAAGGGCAGGGGAACACTGAAGCTTTCTTT
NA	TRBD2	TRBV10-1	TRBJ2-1	CASRAGLEGFNEQFF	TGCGCCAGCAGGGCCGGACTAGAGGGGTTCAATGAGCAGTTCTTC
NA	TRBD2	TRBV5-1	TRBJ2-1	CASSFTSGVSNEQFF	TGCGCCAGCAGCTTTACTAGCGGAGTTTCCAATGAGCAGTTCTTC
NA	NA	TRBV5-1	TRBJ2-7	CASSGGLGYSYEQYF	TGCGCCAGCAGCGGGGGACTTGGGTACTCCTACGAGCAGTACTTC
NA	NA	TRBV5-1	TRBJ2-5	CASSFSGIETQYF	TGCGCCAGCAGCTTTTCGGGGATAGAGACCCAGTACTTC
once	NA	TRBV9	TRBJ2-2	CASSVDWRGILNTGELFF	TGTGCCAGCAGCGTAGATTGGCGGGGTATACTGAACACCGGGGAGCTGTTTTTT